This entry concerns a single TCR beta chain. Its antigen has not been determined. Base qualities are missing; no much larger clone stands one base away. The donors were healthy, HIV-negative adults who had no recently reported acute infections or vaccinations. Every donor was a Caucasian adult residing in Nashville, Tennessee, USA. Magnetic negative selection was used to enrich CD4+ T cells, after which naive cells were positively selected on CD45RA and the negative fraction became the memory subset. Blood was obtained by leukapheresis, after which PBMCs were separated by Ficoll-Histopaque density gradient centrifugation and cryopreserved in liquid nitrogen vapor phase. Analytical flow cytometry was used to check the purity and quantity of each magnetically sorted T cell population. From each sorted fraction, genomic DNA was isolated and quantified by UV absorbance on a Nanodrop 2000c. TCR CDR3 regions were amplified from genomic DNA by multiplex PCR using the deep immunoSEQ assay. For each cell subset, the extracted genomic DNA was distributed evenly across all wells of several immunoSEQ 96-well plates, and each plate served as one replicate. For sorted subsets, each replicate PCR was loaded with about 0.2 ug genomic DNA, equivalent to approximately 27,000 T cell genomes. Purified libraries were quantified with a Qubit 3.0 fluorometer, sized on a Bioanalyzer 2100, and re-quantified with the KAPA Library Quantification kit. A separate single-read 150-cycle Illumina NextSeq 550 flow cell was used to sequence each immunoSEQ 96-well plate. Per the source publication's procedure: The immunoSEQ output contained only junctional sequences without quality scores, so filtering could not match that applied to full-length reads. Sequences were annotated with PyIR, a Python wrapper for IgBLAST v1.9, using IMGT germline references to assign V/J genes and CDR3. Reads were filtered out if the reads had weak V/J assignments (E-value above 1e-6), no CDR3, stop codons, out-of-frame junctions, or ambiguous translated residues. V3J clonotypes were defined as sequences sharing an identical inferred V gene, J gene, and CDR3 amino acid sequence. Percentage overlap between repertoires was computed as shared unique clonotypes divided by the size of the smaller repertoire. Repertoire richness was assessed with RTK rarefaction, the Chao1 estimator, and Recon v2.1 estimates of unobserved clonotypes. For all TCRbeta clonotypes obtained by the gDNA method from a handful of donors, generation probabilities were computed with OLGA. TCRdb's version of the immuneACCESS table is confined to in-frame rearrangements and falls short of the full clone set. An unresolved V gene accounts for under half of the shortfall where checked; the remainder is of unknown origin. V, J and clone size reflect that table, while D and trimming were determined from the DNA. For this sample the table gives some 2.4 million clones, of which more than 85% were detected only once. The top ten clones comprise 0.36% of the sample.

There are 17 amino acids in the CDR3, from cysteine to phenylalanine inclusive. The sequence is cut down to CDR3 DNA, 51 bases in frame from base 1. The sample comes from a study of shared clonotypes between healthy human individuals (dated by TCRdb to about 2020). Concerning the study at large: A few men and a couple of women, aged 18 to 49 years, made up the cohort. Different laboratories and diverse techniques were used to prepare libraries and sequence TCR repertoires, to increase sequencing depth and limit assay-specific biases. Leukapheresis yielded between about 0.94 and 9.5 billion PBMCs per donor. For each donor, CD4 naive and CD4 memory were each run on three plates, CD8 naive on two plates, and CD8 memory on one plate. To estimate repertoire size and how much clonotypes are shared between individuals, the study performed deep sequencing of blood TCR repertoires from roughly five healthy adults. Study-wide conclusions, independent of this receptor: Estimated clonotype richness was generally larger for naive than for memory subsets. Even with the large sequencing depth, rarefaction of the sorted-subset datasets indicated that sequencing was incomplete. Clonotypes shared by all four sorted-subset donors showed higher generation probabilities than non-shared clonotypes. The small number of donors limited the genetic and exposure-history diversity represented. About 5% of naive CD4, 3.5% of naive CD8, roughly 2.4% of memory CD4, and roughly 0.4% of memory CD8 clonotypes were shared across a few donors. Based on pairwise subsampling, the degree of clonotype sharing among donors was expected to be affected by sequencing depth. Only blood was sampled, and tissue TCR repertoires likely differ from those in blood.

The V gene is TRBV21-1 and the J gene is TRBJ2-1; TRBD2 is the table's D call and was not checked against the DNA. TRBV21-1 is listed as a pseudogene. Sequences were obtained from naive CD4+ T cells from PBMCs. The sample's cell subset or site, from its label and the paper: CD45RA+ positively selected. The TCR comes from a man aged 18 to 30 in good health. Some clones in this sample may be carry-over from other donors' samples. The DNA sequence is given as TGTGCCAGCAGCCATCCCCGGGGGCCTAGCGGGGTGCCGGAGCAGTTCTTC. Its amino acids are CASSHPRGPSGVPEQFF.